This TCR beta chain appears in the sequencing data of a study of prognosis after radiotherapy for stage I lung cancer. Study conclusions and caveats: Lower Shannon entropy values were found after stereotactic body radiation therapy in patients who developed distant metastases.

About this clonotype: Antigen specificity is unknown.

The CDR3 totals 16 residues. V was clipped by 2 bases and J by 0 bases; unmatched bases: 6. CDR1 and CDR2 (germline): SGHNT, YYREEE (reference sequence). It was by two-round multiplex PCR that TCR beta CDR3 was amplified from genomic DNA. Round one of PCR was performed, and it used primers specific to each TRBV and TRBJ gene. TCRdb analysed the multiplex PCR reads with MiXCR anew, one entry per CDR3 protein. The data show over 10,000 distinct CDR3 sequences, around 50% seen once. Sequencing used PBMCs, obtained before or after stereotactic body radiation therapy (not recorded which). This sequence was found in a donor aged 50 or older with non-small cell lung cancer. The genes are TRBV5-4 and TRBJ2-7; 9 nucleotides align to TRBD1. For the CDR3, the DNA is TGTGCCAGCAGCTTCCTGGACAGGGGCCTCTCCTACGAGCAGTACTTC. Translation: CASSFLDRGLSYEQYF.